This TCR beta chain was sequenced during a study of blood T cell repertoires in COVID-19 (dated by TCRdb to 2018 to 2020). Study-level background: Samples from collaborators originated in the United States, Italy and Spain and spanned both the acute and convalescent phases of COVID-19. The prospective study material was composed of cDNA or gDNA derived from T cells, B-cell-depleted T cells, or PBMCs. Deeply sampled blood TCRbeta repertoires from subjects exposed to, actively infected with, or recovered from COVID-19 were included in the dataset. The repertoires were made available in a free public database intended to serve as a resource for research on the immune response to SARS-CoV-2. Samples came from the ongoing ImmuneRACE study (first 160 participants) plus 1,254 subjects from 6 global collaborators. A de-identified subject ID, COVID-19 status, age in years and sex were almost always included in the sample metadata. HLA class I and class II types, where available, came from metadata supplied by the sample provider rather than from assay-based typing. Study-wide conclusions, independent of this receptor: How much clinical and demographic metadata was included differed by source and by participant, and the metadata was provided uncurated.

In Seattle, one collaborating source enrolled patients while the infection was active and tracked those patients longitudinally over the course of disease. Collaborating institutions collected whole blood in K2EDTA tubes following their own protocols. For TCRbeta analysis, collaborator samples were shipped as frozen whole blood, as isolated PBMCs, or as DNA extracted from either sample type. The immunoSEQ Assay, a bias-controlled multiplex PCR, was used to amplify TCRbeta CDR3 regions from genomic DNA. Processing in the source paper ran as follows. Nucleated cell counts per sample were estimated from amplification of reference gene primers within the assay. Sequence reads were collapsed and filtered to measure the absolute abundance of every unique TCRbeta CDR3 rearrangement. For each sample, productive Simpson clonality was calculated as the square root of Simpson's diversity index over productive rearrangements. TCRdb stores this immuneACCESS table with in-frame sequences only. Part of the clones is absent; in the studies checked, under half of the shortfall reflects unresolved V genes, and no reason is known for the rest. D and trimming come from the DNA, and the V and J calls and clone size come from that table. The sample data list roughly 100,000 clones, and roughly 90% of these were observed just once. Approximately 1.9% of the sample is in the top ten clones.

Of note for this clone: Its recognized antigen is unknown. Base quality data are lacking; no much larger clone is found one base away.

This TCR was recovered from a woman aged 45-60 years with COVID-19, enrolled during active disease. Material: peripheral blood.

In nucleotides, the sequence is TGTGCCAGCAGCTTAGGAGCAGATACGCAGTATTTT. Translated, it gives CASSLGADTQYF. Recombination connected TRBV7-3 to TRBJ2-3; no D gene is confidently identified. V was cut back by 2 bases and J by 4 bases, leaving a gap of 4 bases between them. Its CDR3 holds 12 amino acids, cysteine through phenylalanine. Of all the DNA, just the CDR3 is kept, 36 bases in frame from base 1. The germline V gene encodes CDR1 SGHTA and CDR2 FQGTGA. Here the CDR3 is joined to the reference TRBV7-3 and TRBJ2-3 genes, and the full variable domain is: GAGVSQTPSNKVTEKGKYVELRCDPISGHTALYWYRQSLGQGPEFLIYFQGTGAADDSGLPNDRFFAVRPEGSVSTLKIQRTERGDSAVYLCASSLGADTQYFGPGTRLTVL.